The 24 T cell receptor beta chains presented below share a single source sample, sequenced in a study of persistence of HIV-infected CD4 T cells. The antigens of these receptors remain unknown. Lysates of CMV-infected fibroblasts at 10 ug/mL stimulated these cells. CD40L/CD69 double-negative CD45RO-high memory CD4+ T cells were collected. This was the immunoSEQ version 4 assay in survey mode. This table comes from immunoSEQ multiplex PCR, and its TCRdb copy is limited to in-frame clones, with some not included. This table has 50,000 or so clones, around 80% appearing once. The source was CD4+ T cells sorted from PBMCs after approximately 19-hour stimulation, collected from a patient who received antiretroviral therapy. These TCRs come from an adult man with HIV who was CMV-seropositive.

This clone was detected only once. The chain carries TRBV18 and TRBJ1-4; tentatively, D is TRBD1 (5 bases). Germline CDR1 and CDR2: KGHSH and LQKENI. This CDR3 is built from 18 residues. The V end lost 10 bases, the J end lost 0 bases, and 24 bases lay between the germline ends. The CDR3 region has the DNA TGTGCCACTTCCGACCAAAGGAGACAGCCTGCAACTAATGAAAAACTGTTTTTT. This encodes CATSDQRRQPATNEKLFF.

V is TRBV27 and J is TRBJ2-1, with 13 bases that match TRBD2. The CDR3 sequence is 14 residues long. J was trimmed by 6 bases and V by 8 bases; bases with no gene match: 4. CDR1 and CDR2 from the germline V gene are MNHEY and SMNVEV (reference sequence). For the CDR3, the DNA is TGTGCCAGCGTGAGGACTAGCGGGAGCAATGAGCAGTTCTTC. This translates into CASVRTSGSNEQFF.

J is TRBJ1-6 and V is TRBV6-5; D unclear. V gave up 8 bases and J gave up 5 bases, with 13 bases separating them. The CDR3 spans 14 residues. The V gene's germline CDR1 is MNHEY and CDR2 SVGAGI. The CDR3 DNA is TGTGCCAGCGGAAGCAGGCCGGATAATTCACCCCTCCACTTT. It yields the protein CASGSRPDNSPLHF.

This chain joins TRBV27 and TRBJ1-2; D may be TRBD1 (5 bases). The V and J ends lost 6 bases and 4 bases respectively, with 12 bases between them. Germline loops: CDR1 MNHEY, CDR2 SMNVEV (reference sequence). The CDR3 extends over 13 amino acids. CDR3 region: CASRRGVGYGYTF. Here the CDR3 DNA reads TGTGCCAGCAGGCGAGGGGTCGGCTATGGCTACACCTTC.

The genes are TRBV30 and TRBJ1-1; 7 bases align to TRBD1. CDR3 length: 12 residues. Germline V CDR1 and CDR2: GTSNPN, SVGIG (reference sequence). Trimming took 1 base from V and 4 from J; bases not matched to a gene: 0. In DNA form, the CDR3 reads TGTGCCTGGAGTGGGGACAGCACTGAAGCTTTCTTT. Translating gives CAWSGDSTEAFF. The full variable domain, with the rest looked up from reference TRBV30 and TRBJ1-1, is SQTIHQWPATLVQPVGSPLSLECTVEGTSNPNLYWYRQAAGRGLQLLFYSVGIGQISSEVPQNLSASRPQDRQFILSSKKLLLSDSGFYLCAWSGDSTEAFFGQGTRLTVV.

This clone was picked up one time. The genes are TRBV6-6 and TRBJ1-6; 10 positions match TRBD1. The CDR3 runs 16 residues. The V and J ends lost 6 bases and 7 bases, in that order; junction bases with no gene match: 9. Germline V CDR1 and CDR2: MNHNY, SVGAGI (reference sequence). The CDR3, as DNA: TGTGCCAGCAGACCGACAGGGGGCGCCGAAAATTCACCCCTCCACTTT. This encodes CASRPTGGAENSPLHF.

The chain employs TRBV28 and TRBJ1-1; 9 nucleotides align to TRBD1. The CDR3 sequence is 15 residues long. V gave up 6 bases and J gave up 1 base; unmatched junction bases: 6. The germline gives CDR1 MDHEN, CDR2 SYDVKM. Here the CDR3 DNA reads TGTGCCAGCAGAGATACGGGACAGGGGAACACTGAAGCTTTCTTT. This gives the protein CASRDTGQGNTEAFF.

V is TRBV10-3 and J is TRBJ2-1; unclear D gene. V was pared by 3 bases and J by 3 bases, with 3 bases between. The CDR3 is made up of 12 amino acids. Germline CDR1 ENHRY, CDR2 SYGVKD. CDR3 DNA: TGTGCCATCAGTGATGGCTACAATGAGCAGTTCTTC. Translation: CAISDGYNEQFF.

This clone was seen only a few times. V and J are TRBV3-1 (or the pseudogene TRBV3-2) and TRBJ2-2; 7 bases are a match to TRBD1. The CDR3 runs to 16 residues. Trimming removed 1 base from V and 2 bases from J; junction bases left unmatched: 4. Germline CDR1 and CDR2: LGHDT and YNNKEL (reference sequence). CDR3 residues: CASSQVGDSNTGELFF. The DNA for the CDR3 is TGTGCCAGCAGCCAAGTAGGGGACAGCAACACCGGGGAGCTGTTTTTT.

The chain is built from TRBV29-1 and TRBJ1-1; D perhaps matches TRBD1 (5 bases). Germline-derived CDR1 and CDR2 are SQVTM and ANQGSEA. V gave up 4 bases and J gave up 6 bases, with 12 bases separating them. There are 12 residues in the CDR3. The DNA for the CDR3 is TGCAGCGTTGTGGGGGGACCCGCTGAAGCTTTCTTT. Its translation: CSVVGGPAEAFF.

Concerning this clone itself: The same CDR3 is also encoded by other DNA sequences in this sample. The rearrangement links TRBV10-1 to TRBJ2-2; D unclear. The CDR3 is 12 amino acids. The V end was cut by 2 bases, the J end by 6 bases, with 4 bases between. In germline, CDR1 is WNHNN, CDR2 SYGVQD (reference sequence). The CDR3 nucleotides are TGCGCCAGCAGTGAGGGACCCGGGGAGCTGTTTTTT. Amino acid sequence: CASSEGPGELFF.

The chain uses TRBV30 and TRBJ1-1; D is ambiguous. In germline, CDR1 is GTSNPN, CDR2 SVGIG (reference sequence). The CDR3 length is 13 residues. Trimming stripped 6 bases from V and 0 bases from J, with 11 bases between. The CDR3 nucleotides are TGTGCCTGTAGGCGGGCGGTGAACACTGAAGCTTTCTTT. Translation: CACRRAVNTEAFF.

The CDR3 nucleotides read TGTGCCAGCTCCCAGACAGGGGCCTCTGGAAACACCATATATTTT. It is translated as CASSQTGASGNTIYF. V usage is TRBV6-6 and J usage is TRBJ1-3; 8 nucleotides agree with TRBD1. The CDR3 extends over 15 amino acids. Germline CDR1 reads MNHNY; CDR2 reads SVGAGI (reference sequence). The V segment lost 8 bases and the J segment 0 bases; nucleotides outside the gene matches: 6.

In this sample, this clone turned up once. The chain links TRBV4-2 to TRBJ1-3, with 9 bases identical to TRBD1. Looked up from germline, CDR1 is LGHNA and CDR2 is YNFKEQ. This CDR3 has 16 amino acids. Trimming at V came to 1 base and at J to 2 bases, leaving 3 bases not matched to a gene. The CDR3 region has the DNA TGTGCCAGCAGCCAAGCACAGGGGGCGACTGGAAACACCATATATTTT. Its translation: CASSQAQGATGNTIYF.

V usage is TRBV20-1 and J usage is TRBJ2-7; D perhaps matches TRBD1 (5 bases). Germline V lookup: CDR1 DFQATT, CDR2 SNEGSKA (reference sequence). The length of the CDR3 is 14 residues. The V and J ends lost 3 bases and 1 base respectively, with 13 bases between them. DNA for the CDR3: TGCAGTGCTAGTTACACAGACAGTTCCTACGAGCAGTACTTC. Its protein is CSASYTDSSYEQYF.

The sample holds a few counts of this clone. V gene TRBV9 combines with J gene TRBJ2-2, with D perhaps TRBD2 (6 bases). CDR3 length equals 15 residues. Germline V gives CDR1 SGDLS, CDR2 YYNGEE. Deletions cut 3 bases from V and 2 bases from J, with 11 bases between. The CDR3: CASSEPGLNTGELFF. The CDR3 bases are TGTGCCAGCAGCGAACCGGGACTCAACACCGGGGAGCTGTTTTTT. Based on the CDR3 plus reference TRBV9 and TRBJ2-2, the full variable domain is DSGVTQTPKHLITATGQRVTLRCSPRSGDLSVYWYQQSLDQGLQFLIQYYNGEERAKGNILERFSAQQFPDLHSELNLSSLELGDSALYFCASSEPGLNTGELFFGEGSRLTVL.

This clone has a handful of counts. The chain employs TRBV20-1 and TRBJ1-5; no clear D gene. V shed 3 bases and J shed 5 bases, with 2 bases lying between them. The germline gives CDR1 DFQATT, CDR2 SNEGSKA (reference sequence). The CDR3 is 10 residues long. The CDR3: CSASDQPQHF. In DNA form, the CDR3 reads TGCAGTGCTAGTGATCAGCCCCAGCATTTT.

The chain employs TRBV16 and TRBJ2-7; D unresolved. V was trimmed by 2 bases and J by 0 bases, leaving 8 bases between them. The CDR3 has 14 amino acids. Germline loops: CDR1 KGHSY, CDR2 FQNENV. The CDR3 loop is CASSQQGNSYEQYF. The CDR3 nucleotides are TGTGCCAGCAGCCAACAAGGCAACTCCTACGAGCAGTACTTC. Combining the CDR3 with reference TRBV16 and TRBJ2-7 gives the whole variable domain GEEVAQTPKHLVRGEGQKAKLYCAPIKGHSYVFWYQQVLKNEFKFLISFQNENVFDETGMPKERFSAKCLPNSPCSLEIQATKLEDSAVYFCASSQQGNSYEQYFGPGTRLTVT.

The genes are TRBV10-3 and TRBJ1-1, with TRBD1 matching over 9 bases. There are 16 residues in the CDR3. V shed 5 bases, J shed 0 bases, and the junction held 7 bases outside the gene matches. Germline V gives CDR1 ENHRY, CDR2 SYGVKD. DNA for the CDR3: TGTGCCATCAGTTCATTCGGGACAGGGTTGAACACTGAAGCTTTCTTT. Translating it yields CAISSFGTGLNTEAFF.

The chain combines TRBV30 with TRBJ2-5; D call uncertain. The CDR3 sequence is 11 residues long. Germline CDR1 GTSNPN, CDR2 SVGIG (reference sequence). V shed 4 bases and J shed 1 base, with 4 bases lying between them. This chain's CDR3 is CAWMIQETQYF. As DNA, the CDR3 is TGTGCCTGGATGATCCAAGAGACCCAGTACTTC.

This clone has only one observation. The chain has TRBV10-3 and TRBJ1-4, with D maybe TRBD1 (5 bases). Germline loops: CDR1 ENHRY, CDR2 SYGVKD. The CDR3 is 15 amino acids. V was cut by 4 bases and J by 10 bases, with 19 bases left in between. This CDR3 is CAISAGATTRGKLFF. The CDR3 nucleotides read TGTGCCATCAGTGCTGGAGCGACTACTAGGGGAAAACTGTTTTTT.

The rearrangement links TRBV4-3 to TRBJ2-1; tentative D call: TRBD2 (6 bases). Deletions cut 0 bases from V and 2 bases from J, with 17 bases between. The CDR3 has 18 residues. Germline CDR1 is LGHNA and CDR2 is YSLEER. The CDR3: CASSQDSSGPGAYNEQFF. CDR3 nucleotide sequence: TGCGCCAGCAGCCAAGATTCCAGCGGGCCAGGAGCCTACAATGAGCAGTTCTTC.

This sequence joins TRBV3-1 (or the pseudogene TRBV3-2) and TRBJ1-2; a weak D match, TRBD1 (5 bases). The CDR3 runs 14 residues. Looked up from germline, CDR1 is LGHDT and CDR2 is YNNKEL (reference sequence). Trimming took 3 bases from V and 7 from J, leaving 15 bases between them. In nucleotides, the CDR3 is TGTGCCAGCAGCCATTTACAAGGGGTTTCTGGCTACACCTTC. Translating gives CASSHLQGVSGYTF.

The genes are TRBV7-3 and TRBJ2-7; D is undetermined. Germline V gene lookup returns CDR1 SGHTA and CDR2 FQGTGA. CDR3 length equals 12 residues. Trimming stripped 2 bases from V and 8 bases from J, with 10 bases between. For the CDR3, the DNA is TGTGCCAGCAGCTTATCGAGTGGAAAGCAGTACTTC. This sequence encodes CASSLSSGKQYF.